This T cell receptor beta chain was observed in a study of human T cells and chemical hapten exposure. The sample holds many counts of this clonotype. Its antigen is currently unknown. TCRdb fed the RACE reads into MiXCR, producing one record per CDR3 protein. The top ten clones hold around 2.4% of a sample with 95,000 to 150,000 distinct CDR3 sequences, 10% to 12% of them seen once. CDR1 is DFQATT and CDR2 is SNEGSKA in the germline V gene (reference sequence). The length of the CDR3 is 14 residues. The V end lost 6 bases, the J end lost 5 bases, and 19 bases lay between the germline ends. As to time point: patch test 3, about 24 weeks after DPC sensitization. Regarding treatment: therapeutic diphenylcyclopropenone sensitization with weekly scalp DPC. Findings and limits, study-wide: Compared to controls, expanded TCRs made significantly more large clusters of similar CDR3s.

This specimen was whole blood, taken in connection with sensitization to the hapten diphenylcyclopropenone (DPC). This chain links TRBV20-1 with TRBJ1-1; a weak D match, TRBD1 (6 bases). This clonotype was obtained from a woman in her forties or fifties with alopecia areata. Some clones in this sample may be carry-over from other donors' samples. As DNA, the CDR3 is TGCAGTGCCGACAAGCTGGGGGCAAGGACTGAAGCTTTCTTT. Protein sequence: CSADKLGARTEAFF.